The 12 T cell receptor beta chains given below trace back to one sample, sequenced in a study of blood T cell repertoires in COVID-19. Generated by immunoSEQ multiplex PCR, the TCRdb table keeps only in-frame clones and is missing some. The table lists 200,000 to 250,000 clones, about four fifths of them singletons, with approximately 1.3% in the top ten. Sequencing was carried out using PBMCs or T cells enriched from blood (not recorded which). The source is a woman aged 40 to 50 with acute COVID-19.

The V call is TRBV10-3, the J call TRBJ1-1, with TRBD1 matching 9 bases. The germline V gene has CDR1 ENHRY and CDR2 SYGVKD. Trimming took 10 bases from V and 10 from J; bases not matched to a gene: 7. This CDR3 has 11 amino acids. The CDR3 spells CATTPGQGAFF. CDR3 in DNA: TGTGCCACCACTCCGGGACAGGGAGCTTTCTTT.

The chain uses TRBV4-1 and TRBJ2-1, with 8 bases lining up with TRBD1. The V segment lost 4 bases and the J segment 5 bases; nucleotides outside the gene matches: 7. CDR1 and CDR2 from the germline V gene are MGHRA and YSYEKL. The CDR3 length is 15 residues. The CDR3 region is CASSPGQGPNNEQFF. In nucleotides, the CDR3 is TGCGCCAGCAGCCCAGGACAGGGACCCAACAATGAGCAGTTCTTC.

The chain joins TRBV29-1 to TRBJ2-7; TRBD1 matches at 7 bases. With 7 bases clipped from V and 2 bases from J, the junction kept 11 bases outside the gene matches. The germline gives CDR1 SQVTM, CDR2 ANQGSEA. There are 14 residues in the CDR3. The CDR3 loop reads CSAQDGTATYEQYF. The CDR3 region has the DNA TGCAGCGCCCAAGACGGGACAGCTACCTACGAGCAGTACTTC.

This clone came up a few times. This chain joins TRBV4-3 and TRBJ2-5, with 7 bases matching TRBD1. The CDR3 covers 14 residues. With 1 base clipped from V and 3 bases from J, the junction kept 2 bases outside the gene matches. Germline CDR1 is LGHNA and CDR2 is YSLEER. Here the CDR3 reads CASSQGQGEETQYF. The CDR3 DNA reads as TGCGCCAGCAGCCAAGGGCAGGGGGAAGAGACCCAGTACTTC.

The chain uses TRBV5-6 and TRBJ1-3, with a possible D match to TRBD1 (6 bases). Germline lookup yields CDR1 SGHDT and CDR2 YYEEEE. V lost 2 bases to trimming and J lost 4 bases, with 16 bases between them. The CDR3 extends over 16 amino acids. This CDR3 is CASSLLDRHRGNTIYF. CDR3 sequence (DNA): TGTGCCAGCAGCTTACTCGACAGGCACCGGGGAAACACCATATATTTT.

The chain couples TRBV7-9 to TRBJ1-6; no definite D call. Germline lookup yields CDR1 SEHNR and CDR2 FQNEAQ (reference sequence). This CDR3 is built from 14 residues. V shed 3 bases and J shed 7 bases, with 10 bases lying between them. The CDR3 sequence: CASSFKPPNSPLHF. The CDR3 DNA is TGTGCCAGCAGCTTCAAGCCCCCAAATTCACCCCTCCACTTT.

The chain couples TRBV24-1 to TRBJ2-5, with D possibly matching TRBD1 (6 bases). Trimming cost V 1 base and J 5 bases, with 16 bases left between them. The CDR3 is 16 residues long. CDR1 and CDR2 (germline): KGHDR, SFDVKD. The CDR3 reads CATSDLQGTVGETQYF. The CDR3 nucleotides read TGTGCCACCAGTGATTTACAGGGTACCGTAGGGGAGACCCAGTACTTC.

V usage is TRBV7-2 and J usage is TRBJ2-1, with 9 bases that match TRBD2. Trimming at V came to 4 bases and at J to 1 base, leaving 2 bases not matched to a gene. CDR3 length: 15 amino acids. CDR1 and CDR2 from the germline V gene are SGHTA and FQGNSA. DNA for the CDR3: TGTGCCAGCAGCTCCAGCGGGGGGTCCTACAATGAGCAGTTCTTC. Translation: CASSSSGGSYNEQFF. The variable domain in full, completed from reference TRBV7-2 and TRBJ2-1, reads GAGVSQSPSNKVTEKGKDVELRCDPISGHTALYWYRQSLGQGLEFLIYFQGNSAPDKSGLPSDRFSAERTGGSVSTLTIQRTQQEDSAVYLCASSSSGGSYNEQFFGPGTRLTVL.

The chain couples TRBV5-5 to TRBJ2-5; D uncertain. V lost 3 bases to trimming and J lost 2 bases, with 14 bases between them. The CDR3 spans 15 residues. CDR1 and CDR2 (germline): SGHKS, YYEKEE (reference sequence). The CDR3, as DNA: TGTGCCAGCAGCTCCCCCTTGACACTTCAAGAGACCCAGTACTTC. This codes for CASSSPLTLQETQYF.

The chain joins TRBV5-4 to TRBJ2-5, with D perhaps TRBD2 (6 bases). The ends were cut back, 2 bases at V and 5 bases at J, with 13 bases in the middle. The CDR3 is 14 residues long. CDR1 is SGHNT, CDR2 YYREEE, per germline (reference sequence). CDR3 in amino acids: CASSFRREGETQYF. The CDR3 DNA is TGTGCCAGCAGCTTCCGGCGGGAAGGGGAGACCCAGTACTTC.

The chain recombines TRBV30 with TRBJ1-5, with D possibly being TRBD1 (5 bases). CDR1 is GTSNPN, CDR2 SVGIG, per germline (reference sequence). Deletions cut 1 base from V and 5 bases from J, with 9 bases between. CDR3 size: 13 residues. CDR3 protein: CAWSGQMDQPQHF. The CDR3 DNA reads as TGTGCCTGGAGTGGACAGATGGATCAGCCCCAGCATTTT.

This chain links TRBV4-1 with TRBJ2-2, with a weak D call TRBD2 (5 bases). From germline, CDR1 is MGHRA and CDR2 YSYEKL. V shed 1 base and J shed 7 bases, with 13 bases lying between them. The CDR3 runs 15 residues. The CDR3: CASSQADSNGGELFF. CDR3 bases: TGCGCCAGCAGCCAAGCGGACTCGAATGGCGGGGAGCTGTTTTTT.